These 21 T cell receptor beta chains were all obtained from the same sample, sequenced in a study of early T cells in non-severe SARS-CoV-2 infection. MiXCR, applied by TCRdb to the 5' RACE reads, yields one record per CDR3 protein. The sample has tens of thousands of distinct CDR3 sequences; about 15% are singletons. Material: whole blood. These receptors came from an adult who was a healthcare worker with PCR-confirmed SARS-CoV-2 infection or an uninfected control (not recorded which).

Only a few counts were recorded for this clonotype. The gene calls are TRBV3-1 and TRBJ2-1; 10 nucleotides align to TRBD2. V lost 0 bases to trimming and J lost 4 bases; unmatched junction nucleotides: 3. The germline V gene encodes CDR1 LGHDT and CDR2 YNNKEL (reference sequence). The length of the CDR3 is 16 residues. In DNA form, the CDR3 reads TGTGCCAGCAGCCAAGAACCACTAGCGGGATACAATGAGCAGTTCTTC. It is translated as CASSQEPLAGYNEQFF.

V gene TRBV20-1 combines with J gene TRBJ2-7; tentatively, D is TRBD1 (6 bases). This CDR3 has 13 amino acids. The V gene lost 3 bases and the J gene lost 0 bases, with 9 bases spanning the gap. CDR1 and CDR2 from the germline V gene are DFQATT and SNEGSKA (reference sequence). CDR3 loop: CSARSGDSYEQYF. CDR3 nucleotide sequence: TGCAGTGCTAGGTCAGGGGACTCCTACGAGCAGTACTTC.

The sample holds a few counts of this clonotype. DNA of the CDR3: TGTGCCAGCAACACAGGGCGGCGCTACACCTTC. Its translation: CASNTGRRYTF. The chain joins TRBV2 to TRBJ1-2; D is perhaps TRBD1 (6 bases). Deletions cut 7 bases from V and 9 bases from J, with 12 bases between. The germline gives CDR1 SNHLY, CDR2 FYNNEI. The CDR3 covers 11 residues. The full variable domain, its missing parts supplied by reference TRBV2 and TRBJ1-2, is EPEVTQTPSHQVTQMGQEVILRCVPISNHLYFYWYRQILGQKVEFLVSFYNNEISEKSEIFDDQFSVERPDGSNFTLKIRSTKLEDSAMYFCASNTGRRYTFGSGTRLTVV.

This clonotype turned up a few times. V usage is TRBV2 and J usage is TRBJ2-6; D is undetermined. V was clipped by 5 bases and J by 5 bases, with 16 bases between them. CDR1 is SNHLY, CDR2 FYNNEI, per germline. The CDR3 runs 16 residues. CDR3 nucleotides: TGTGCCAGCAGTCAGGCCCTGAACATGAGGGCCAACGTCCTGACTTTC. Translation gives CASSQALNMRANVLTF.

The chain links TRBV10-2 to TRBJ1-6; the D is unclear. V lost 3 bases and J 10 bases, leaving 7 bases between the germline ends. The germline gives CDR1 WSHSY, CDR2 SAAADI. CDR3 length: 12 residues. CDR3 loop: CASSETESPLHF. The CDR3 region has the DNA TGCGCCAGCAGTGAAACGGAGTCACCCCTCCACTTT.

V is TRBV7-2 and J is TRBJ1-1, with TRBD1 matching over 8 bases. The length of the CDR3 is 17 residues. The V gene end was trimmed by 0 bases and the J gene end by 3 bases; junction bases not matched to a gene: 9. In germline, CDR1 is SGHTA, CDR2 FQGNSA. The CDR3 spells CASSLAGVQGAHTEAFF. In DNA, the CDR3 is TGTGCCAGCAGCTTAGCGGGGGTCCAGGGGGCTCACACTGAAGCTTTCTTT.

This clonotype came up a few times. The gene calls are TRBV3-1 and TRBJ1-4, with D unclear. Germline CDR1 reads LGHDT; CDR2 reads YNNKEL (reference sequence). The CDR3 covers 12 residues. Trimming took off 1 base at V and 9 bases at J, with 6 bases between the two ends. The CDR3 DNA reads TGTGCCAGCAGCCAAGTAGAGAAAAAACTGTTTTTT. Amino acids: CASSQVEKKLFF.

This clonotype has at least ten counts. The V gene is TRBV27, the J gene TRBJ1-1; 7 bases map to TRBD1. The germline CDR1 and CDR2 sequences are MNHEY and SMNVEV (reference sequence). After removal of 5 bases from V and 1 base from J, the junction contained 7 bases not matched to a gene. The CDR3 runs to 15 residues. CDR3 in DNA: TGTGCCAGCAGTCTGACAGGGTTTTCGAACACTGAAGCTTTCTTT. This sequence encodes CASSLTGFSNTEAFF.

The V call is TRBV29-1, the J call TRBJ1-2, with 9 positions matching TRBD1. Germline loops: CDR1 SQVTM, CDR2 ANQGSEA. The CDR3 contains 15 residues. V lost 4 bases and J lost 8; bases outside the gene matches: 14. The CDR3 DNA reads as TGCAGCGTTGTATTGACCCGGGACAGGGCGATCGGCTACACCTTC. This codes for CSVVLTRDRAIGYTF.

The rearrangement uses TRBV15 and TRBJ2-4; D unresolved. This CDR3 spans 12 amino acids. Trimming cost V 5 bases and J 16 bases, with 18 bases left between them. CDR1 is LNHNV and CDR2 is YYDKDF in the germline V gene (reference sequence). CDR3 coding DNA: TGTGCCACCAGCGGACCTTCGGCGGTCCCTTACTTC. Translated: CATSGPSAVPYF.

The V call is TRBV9, the J call TRBJ2-5; 7 bases are a match to TRBD2. V lost 4 bases, J lost 4 bases, and 7 bases stayed unmatched. The CDR3 is 14 amino acids. Germline V gives CDR1 SGDLS, CDR2 YYNGEE. The CDR3 spells CASSPRLAVETQYF. CDR3 DNA sequence: TGTGCCAGCAGCCCCCGACTAGCTGTAGAGACCCAGTACTTC.

The sample holds a few counts of this clonotype. The V and J genes are TRBV12-3 or TRBV12-4 and TRBJ2-7, with 7 bases matching TRBD1. V lost 6 bases to trimming and J lost 3 bases; unmatched junction nucleotides: 11. CDR3 length: 15 residues. CDR3 residues: CASSRTGDRDYEQYF. CDR3 coding DNA: TGTGCCAGCAGCCGTACTGGGGACAGAGACTACGAGCAGTACTTC.

This clonotype appeared many times. The V call is TRBV6-1, the J call TRBJ1-2; 8 nucleotides line up with TRBD1. The V segment lost 6 bases and the J segment 3 bases; nucleotides outside the gene matches: 15. In germline, CDR1 is MNHNS, CDR2 SASEGT. The CDR3 runs 17 residues. The CDR3 region is CASRDSGTGVMDYGYTF. CDR3 sequence (DNA): TGTGCCAGCAGGGACTCCGGGACAGGTGTCATGGACTATGGCTACACCTTC.

This clonotype has ten or more counts. The gene calls are TRBV20-1 and TRBJ2-5; the match to TRBD2 covers 7 bases. Germline-derived CDR1 and CDR2 are DFQATT and SNEGSKA (reference sequence). The CDR3 has 16 residues. The junction had 12 bases not matched to a gene; V was cut back by 4 bases and J by 1 base. The CDR3 here is CSAKPGGVMLQETQYF. The DNA of the CDR3 is TGCAGTGCTAAACCGGGGGGAGTCATGCTCCAAGAGACCCAGTACTTC.

This clonotype was picked up a small number of times. The chain joins TRBV10-3 to TRBJ2-1; 9 positions agree with TRBD2. This CDR3 region has 13 residues. CDR1 is ENHRY and CDR2 is SYGVKD in the germline V gene. The CDR3 loop is CAIATSGNNEQFF. The DNA of the CDR3 is TGTGCAATCGCGACTAGCGGTAACAATGAGCAGTTCTTC.

This clonotype has just a few counts. This chain links TRBV20-1 with TRBJ1-1; D gene uncertain. CDR3 length equals 11 residues. From germline, CDR1 is DFQATT and CDR2 SNEGSKA (reference sequence). Trimming left V 7 bases short and J 6 bases short, with 12 bases between. The CDR3 loop reads CSVNVSPEAFF. The CDR3 nucleotides read TGCAGTGTCAATGTGTCACCTGAAGCTTTCTTT.

The chain joins TRBV30 to TRBJ1-1; 9 bases fit TRBD1. The V and J ends lost 2 bases and 5 bases, in that order; junction bases with no gene match: 9. Germline values: CDR1 GTSNPN, CDR2 SVGIG (reference sequence). This CDR3 contains 15 residues. The CDR3 DNA reads TGTGCCTGGAGTATAAAACAGGGGGCGAGAACTGAAGCTTTCTTT. Translated, it gives CAWSIKQGARTEAFF. The full variable domain, in which reference TRBV30 and TRBJ1-1 provide the parts outside the CDR3, is SQTIHQWPATLVQPVGSPLSLECTVEGTSNPNLYWYRQAAGRGLQLLFYSVGIGQISSEVPQNLSASRPQDRQFILSSKKLLLSDSGFYLCAWSIKQGARTEAFFGQGTRLTVV.

Within the sample, this clonotype is medium-sized. This sequence joins TRBV3-1 and TRBJ1-4; no clear D gene. CDR3 length: 11 residues. Trimming cost V 0 bases and J 17 bases, with 10 bases left between them. Germline V CDR1 and CDR2: LGHDT, YNNKEL (reference sequence). CDR3 coding DNA: TGTGCCAGCAGCCAAGATATGACGAGATTTTTT. This codes for CASSQDMTRFF.

The rearrangement uses TRBV2 and TRBJ1-4; 7 nucleotides match TRBD1. Germline V gives CDR1 SNHLY, CDR2 FYNNEI. Unmatched junction bases numbered 5, after V lost 6 bases and J lost 4 bases. This CDR3 has 14 amino acids. CDR3 sequence reads: CASSMGQHNEKLFF. CDR3 DNA: TGTGCCAGCAGCATGGGACAGCATAATGAAAAACTGTTTTTT. The full variable domain, completed using reference TRBV2 and TRBJ1-4, is EPEVTQTPSHQVTQMGQEVILRCVPISNHLYFYWYRQILGQKVEFLVSFYNNEISEKSEIFDDQFSVERPDGSNFTLKIRSTKLEDSAMYFCASSMGQHNEKLFFGSGTQLSVL.

This clonotype showed up many times. This chain joins TRBV19 and TRBJ2-5, with 7 bases lining up with TRBD2. This CDR3 spans 14 amino acids. V was clipped by 3 bases and J by 5 bases; unmatched bases: 6. Germline CDR1 LNHDA, CDR2 SQIVND (reference sequence). Here the CDR3 DNA reads TGTGCCAGTAGTATCGCGGGAGAATGGGAGACCCAGTACTTC. Protein sequence: CASSIAGEWETQYF.

This clonotype came up many times. V usage is TRBV10-1 and J usage is TRBJ2-1; D might be TRBD2 (6 bases). Looked up from germline, CDR1 is WNHNN and CDR2 is SYGVQD (reference sequence). The ends were cut back, 2 bases at V and 6 bases at J, with 17 bases in the middle. The CDR3 has 16 amino acids. The CDR3 DNA is TGCGCCAGCAGTGAGACCCTAGCGCTCGCCCCCAATGAGCAGTTCTTC. Translating it yields CASSETLALAPNEQFF.